Below are 31 T cell receptor beta chains sequenced from a single sample in a study of brain metastases from non-small cell lung cancer. Generated by immunoSEQ multiplex PCR, the TCRdb table keeps only in-frame clones and is missing some. The sample contains 4,500 to 6,000 clones, 85% of which appear only once. Specimen: primary lung tumor tissue. These receptors originate from a donor over 35 with non-small cell lung cancer.

This clone is a singleton in its sample. The genes are TRBV7-7 and TRBJ2-1; D possibly uses TRBD1 or TRBD2 (5 bases each). The germline V and J ends were trimmed by 4 bases and 6 bases, with 16 bases remaining between them. The germline gives CDR1 SSHAT, CDR2 FNYEAQ (reference sequence). The CDR3 covers 15 residues. This chain's CDR3 is CASSSGRSLGNEQFF. CDR3 bases: TGTGCCAGCAGCTCGGGACGGAGTCTAGGCAATGAGCAGTTCTTC.

This CDR3 is CSVGGLAGGGDHYNEQFF. The DNA of the CDR3 is TGCAGCGTGGGGGGACTAGCGGGTGGCGGAGACCACTACAATGAGCAGTTCTTC. V is TRBV29-1 and J is TRBJ2-1; 12 bases align to TRBD2. Germline CDR1 and CDR2: SQVTM and ANQGSEA. Trimming at V came to 6 bases and at J to 3 bases, leaving 15 bases not matched to a gene. The CDR3 extends over 18 amino acids.

The chain recombines TRBV7-2 with TRBJ1-3; D unclear. V was trimmed by 8 bases and J by 0 bases, leaving 8 bases between them. Germline CDR1 SGHTA, CDR2 FQGNSA. This CDR3 is built from 13 residues. CDR3 sequence (DNA): TGTGCCAGCCAGTGGGTCTCTGGAAACACCATATATTTT. Its translation is CASQWVSGNTIYF.

V usage is TRBV29-1 and J usage is TRBJ1-1, with 11 bases that match TRBD1. The germline CDR1 and CDR2 sequences are SQVTM and ANQGSEA. The CDR3 is 13 residues long. V was clipped by 4 bases and J by 4 bases; unmatched bases: 2. CDR3 DNA: TGCAGCGTTGCCGGGACAGGGGGCACTGAAGCTTTCTTT. Its protein is CSVAGTGGTEAFF.

This chain uses TRBV5-1 with TRBJ1-2; TRBD1 agrees at 8 bases. Germline values: CDR1 SGHRS, CDR2 YFSETQ. The CDR3 totals 14 residues. The ends lost 4 bases at V and 6 bases at J; junction bases unmatched: 8. DNA of the CDR3: TGCGCCAGCAGCCCCGAGTCGACAGGGGATGGCTACACCTTC. Protein sequence: CASSPESTGDGYTF.

The chain couples TRBV28 to TRBJ2-3, with 8 bases that match TRBD2. Trimming removed 2 bases from V and 5 bases from J; junction bases left unmatched: 9. Germline V lookup: CDR1 MDHEN, CDR2 SYDVKM. This CDR3 has 16 residues. In DNA, the CDR3 is TGTGCCAGCAGTTTAAGTGGCGGGAGGAAGGGAGATACGCAGTATTTT. Translated: CASSLSGGRKGDTQYF.

The chain carries TRBV27 and TRBJ2-6; 7 bases match TRBD2. This CDR3 is 17 amino acids long. Trimming took 1 base from V and 2 from J; bases not matched to a gene: 5. Germline CDR1 is MNHEY and CDR2 is SMNVEV (reference sequence). CDR3 amino acids: CASSLYSGNPGANVLTF. CDR3 DNA: TGTGCCAGCAGTTTATACAGCGGGAACCCTGGGGCCAACGTCCTGACTTTC.

V and J are TRBV12-3 or TRBV12-4 and TRBJ2-7, with D unresolved. The CDR3 extends over 11 amino acids. Trimming cost V 8 bases and J 2 bases, with 7 bases left between them. CDR3 nucleotides: TGTGCCAGCGGGAACCCCTACGAGCAGTACTTC. Its protein product is CASGNPYEQYF.

The rearrangement links TRBV28 to TRBJ2-7, with TRBD2 as a possible D gene (6 bases). The V end was cut by 4 bases, the J end by 5 bases, with 24 bases between. This CDR3 is built from 17 residues. Germline loops: CDR1 MDHEN, CDR2 SYDVKM. CDR3 nucleotides: TGTGCCAGCAGTTCACCTTGGGGGAGCGGGCGGTCTGACGAGCAGTACTTC. Residues: CASSSPWGSGRSDEQYF.

The genes are TRBV28 and TRBJ2-1; maybe TRBD2 (6 bases). The CDR3 totals 18 residues. Trimming cost V 3 bases and J 0 bases, with 18 bases left between them. Germline-derived CDR1 and CDR2 are MDHEN and SYDVKM. The CDR3 sequence: CASSLPSRTTGSYNEQFF. The CDR3, as DNA: TGTGCCAGCAGTTTGCCCTCCCGGACTACCGGCTCCTACAATGAGCAGTTCTTC.

The chain recombines TRBV5-1 with TRBJ2-3; either TRBD1 or TRBD2 may fit D (5 bases each). The germline V and J ends were trimmed by 2 bases and 0 bases, with 10 bases remaining between them. Germline CDR1 is SGHRS and CDR2 is YFSETQ. The CDR3 loop spans 15 amino acids. DNA of the CDR3: TGCGCCAGCAGCTTACGGGGCCTGAGCACAGATACGCAGTATTTT. Translated, it gives CASSLRGLSTDTQYF.

This clone occurred once. This sequence joins TRBV30 and TRBJ1-5; TRBD1 matches at 7 bases. The CDR3 consists of 19 residues. Trimming took 0 bases from V and 4 from J; bases not matched to a gene: 18. CDR1 and CDR2 (germline): GTSNPN, SVGIG (reference sequence). CDR3: CAWSVLDYEGTGVNQPQHF. The CDR3 nucleotides are TGTGCCTGGAGTGTACTTGATTATGAAGGAACAGGGGTTAATCAGCCCCAGCATTTT.

The J gene is TRBJ2-1, the V gene TRBV19; 12 bases are a match to TRBD1. Trimming removed 8 bases from V and 0 bases from J; junction bases left unmatched: 5. Per the germline V gene, CDR1 is LNHDA and CDR2 is SQIVND (reference sequence). The CDR3 extends over 16 amino acids. The CDR3 nucleotides are TGTGCCAGTGGGACAGGGGGCTTAGGCTCCTACAATGAGCAGTTCTTC. Its protein product is CASGTGGLGSYNEQFF.

V gene TRBV18 combines with J gene TRBJ2-1, with 11 bases matching TRBD1. Germline V CDR1 and CDR2: KGHSH, LQKENI. The CDR3 is 16 amino acids. The trim removed 0 bases at V and 11 bases at J, leaving 9 bases unmatched. Here the CDR3 reads CASSPPGQGGFGKQFF. The CDR3 DNA is TGTGCCAGCTCACCACCGGGACAGGGGGGGTTCGGGAAGCAGTTCTTC.

The V call is TRBV2, the J call TRBJ2-3, with 14 bases that match TRBD2. This CDR3 is 18 amino acids long. The germline gives CDR1 SNHLY, CDR2 FYNNEI. Trimming removed 6 bases from V and 1 base from J; junction bases left unmatched: 9. DNA for the CDR3: TGTGCCAGCAGAATGACTAGCGGGAGGGCCGGTGGCACAGATACGCAGTATTTT. It is translated as CASRMTSGRAGGTDTQYF. The variable domain in full, with the rest retrieved from reference TRBV2 and TRBJ2-3, is EPEVTQTPSHQVTQMGQEVILRCVPISNHLYFYWYRQILGQKVEFLVSFYNNEISEKSEIFDDQFSVERPDGSNFTLKIRSTKLEDSAMYFCASRMTSGRAGGTDTQYFGPGTRLTVL.

A remark on this clone: This may be a read error, as it is one base from a much larger clone. This sample also contains other DNA sequences that code for the same CDR3. The chain carries TRBV10-1 and TRBJ1-2, with no clear D. The length of the CDR3 is 20 residues. Germline CDR1 is WNHNN and CDR2 is SYGVQD (reference sequence). Deletions cut 9 bases from V and 5 bases from J, with 37 bases between. CDR3 sequence: CASTYPAERAELLLNYGYTF. In DNA, the CDR3 is TGCGCCAGTACATACCCGGCCGAGCGGGCTGAACTACTACTTAATTATGGCTACACCTTC.

The rearrangement links TRBV18 to TRBJ2-1; D is perhaps TRBD2 (6 bases). V was trimmed by 4 bases and J by 4 bases, leaving 17 bases between them. From germline, CDR1 is KGHSH and CDR2 LQKENI. The length of the CDR3 is 16 residues. The CDR3 spells CASSLQPGVGYNEQFF. CDR3 nucleotides: TGTGCCAGCTCACTCCAACCGGGAGTAGGGTACAATGAGCAGTTCTTC.

The J gene is TRBJ2-5, the V gene TRBV9; unclear D gene. Germline V lookup: CDR1 SGDLS, CDR2 YYNGEE. The CDR3 is 15 residues long. With 4 bases removed from V and 2 bases from J, the gap between germline ends came to 15 bases. DNA of the CDR3: TGTGCCAGCAGCCAATCACCGGGTCCTCAAGAGACCCAGTACTTC. Its protein is CASSQSPGPQETQYF.

The CDR3 loop is CASSLLPGPEAFF. CDR3 coding DNA: TGTGCCAGCTCACTCCTCCCCGGGCCTGAAGCTTTCTTT. V and J are TRBV18 and TRBJ1-1; no definite D call. V lost 4 bases, J lost 6 bases, and 12 bases lay in between. In germline, CDR1 is KGHSH, CDR2 LQKENI. The CDR3 sequence is 13 residues long.

The chain joins TRBV5-1 to TRBJ2-7; weak D call: TRBD2 (6 bases). The CDR3 runs 16 residues. Germline CDR1 reads SGHRS; CDR2 reads YFSETQ. Trimming left V 4 bases short and J 4 bases short, with 21 bases between. The CDR3 protein is CASSQLGTGQTYEQYF. The CDR3 nucleotides read TGCGCCAGCAGCCAGTTAGGGACTGGGCAAACTTACGAGCAGTACTTC. The full variable domain, rest sourced from reference TRBV5-1 and TRBJ2-7, is KAGVTQTPRYLIKTRGQQVTLSCSPISGHRSVSWYQQTPGQGLQFLFEYFSETQRNKGNFPGRFSGRQFSNSRSEMNVSTLELGDSALYLCASSQLGTGQTYEQYFGPGTRLTVT.

This clone was seen only a few times. The rearrangement links TRBV5-4 to TRBJ2-3, with 10 bases fitting TRBD2. Losses at the gene ends were 9 bases for V and 0 bases for J; bases not matched to a gene: 4. Germline loops: CDR1 SGHNT, CDR2 YYREEE (reference sequence). This CDR3 is built from 14 residues. The CDR3 spells CAISTSGSTDTQYF. CDR3 in DNA: TGTGCCATCTCGACTAGCGGGAGCACAGATACGCAGTATTTT.

V is TRBV18 and J is TRBJ2-7; D is possibly TRBD1 (6 bases). The CDR3 has 13 amino acids. Germline values: CDR1 KGHSH, CDR2 LQKENI. Trimming shortened V by 3 bases and J by 3 bases, and 9 bases separated the two germline ends. The CDR3 region is CASSPGQYYEQYF. CDR3 DNA: TGTGCCAGCTCACCCGGACAGTACTACGAGCAGTACTTC. Filled out from reference TRBV18 and TRBJ2-7, the complete variable domain reads NAGVMQNPRHLVRRRGQEARLRCSPMKGHSHVYWYRQLPEEGLKFMVYLQKENIIDESGMPKERFSAEFPKEGPSILRIQQVVRGDSAAYFCASSPGQYYEQYFGPGTRLTVT.

This clone was seen only once. The chain employs TRBV30 and TRBJ1-2; 8 nucleotides line up with TRBD1. In germline, CDR1 is GTSNPN, CDR2 SVGIG (reference sequence). Unmatched junction bases numbered 7, after V lost 3 bases and J lost 7 bases. CDR3 size: 13 residues. Written as DNA, the CDR3 is TGTGCCTGGAGCTGGACAGGGACCGGTGGCTACACCTTC. Translation: CAWSWTGTGGYTF. Variable domain in full (rest from reference TRBV30 and TRBJ1-2): SQTIHQWPATLVQPVGSPLSLECTVEGTSNPNLYWYRQAAGRGLQLLFYSVGIGQISSEVPQNLSASRPQDRQFILSSKKLLLSDSGFYLCAWSWTGTGGYTFGSGTRLTVV.

The V gene is TRBV6-5, the J gene TRBJ2-2, with 7 bases that match TRBD1. Losses at the gene ends were 6 bases for V and 4 bases for J; bases not matched to a gene: 5. The CDR3 consists of 14 residues. Germline V gives CDR1 MNHEY, CDR2 SVGAGI. CDR3 in DNA: TGTGCCAGCAGAGGGACAGTAATCACCGGGGAGCTGTTTTTT. Protein product: CASRGTVITGELFF.

The rearrangement uses TRBV18 and TRBJ1-5; D is perhaps TRBD1 (5 bases). The CDR3 has 13 amino acids. Germline V lookup: CDR1 KGHSH, CDR2 LQKENI. V was shortened by 1 base and J by 6 bases, with 7 bases between the two germline ends. The CDR3 here is CASSPQGSQPQHF. The CDR3 DNA is TGTGCCAGCTCACCACAGGGGAGTCAGCCCCAGCATTTT.

Turning to this clone: A much larger clone is a single base away; this may be a read error. The V call is TRBV6-4, the J call TRBJ1-2; D possibly corresponds to TRBD1 (5 bases). The CDR3 is 16 residues long. Germline V lookup: CDR1 MRHNA, CDR2 SNTAGT. CDR3: CTSSDTPQAPFYGYTF. CDR3 DNA: TGTACCAGCAGTGATACCCCACAGGCCCCTTTCTATGGCTACACCTTC.

CDR3 amino acids: CASSQDRIAVNEQFF. Here the CDR3 DNA reads TGTGCCAGCAGCCAAGATAGGATAGCGGTCAATGAGCAGTTCTTC. The chain carries TRBV4-2 and TRBJ2-1; possible D gene TRBD2, 6 bases. This CDR3 comprises 15 residues. Germline loops: CDR1 LGHNA, CDR2 YNFKEQ. Between the trimmed V and J ends, which lost 0 bases and 6 bases, there was a span of 12 bases.

The genes are TRBV10-3 and TRBJ1-2; the D is unclear. Trimming cost V 4 bases and J 5 bases, with 11 bases left between them. CDR3 length equals 13 residues. Germline assignment: CDR1 ENHRY and CDR2 SYGVKD. CDR3 sequence: CAISGAVGYGYTF. For the CDR3, the DNA is TGTGCCATCAGTGGGGCAGTTGGATATGGCTACACCTTC.

V gene TRBV7-2 combines with J gene TRBJ1-6; no definite D call. Germline V CDR1 and CDR2: SGHTA, FQGNSA. The CDR3 is 12 residues long. The V end lost 5 bases, the J end lost 12 bases, and 11 bases lay between the germline ends. The CDR3 here is CASSIGLGPLHF. CDR3 coding DNA: TGTGCCAGCAGCATTGGCCTGGGACCCCTCCACTTT.

The chain couples TRBV6-4 to TRBJ1-4; 7 nucleotides align to TRBD1. This CDR3 is built from 13 residues. J gave up 5 bases and V 10 bases, and 7 bases lay outside the gene matches. Germline V CDR1 and CDR2: MRHNA, SNTAGT. CDR3 DNA sequence: TGTGCCATCAGATTGACAGGGAATGAAAAACTGTTTTTT. Encoded protein: CAIRLTGNEKLFF.

The rearrangement uses TRBV6-5 and TRBJ1-1, with TRBD1 as a possible D gene (5 bases). Germline V gives CDR1 MNHEY, CDR2 SVGAGI. The length of the CDR3 is 12 residues. V was clipped by 0 bases and J by 7 bases, with 6 bases between them. This CDR3 reads CASSYSGGEAFF. CDR3 nucleotide sequence: TGTGCCAGCAGTTACTCGGGGGGTGAAGCTTTCTTT.